A single sample gave rise to the 16 T cell receptor beta chains below, sequenced in a study of human T cells and chemical hapten exposure. The time point denotes: pre-sensitization, week 0. Treatment defined: therapeutic diphenylcyclopropenone sensitization with weekly scalp DPC. MiXCR, run by TCRdb on the RACE reads, gives a single entry per CDR3 protein. Seen here are more than 250,000 distinct CDR3 sequences, approximately 7.5% observed once, and the top ten hold about 1.1%. The sequencing here drew on whole blood, taken in connection with sensitization to the hapten diphenylcyclopropenone (DPC). These receptor sequences come from a man younger than 30 with alopecia areata. Some clones in this sample may be carry-over from other donors' samples.

This clonotype was picked up a small number of times. V gene TRBV12-3 or TRBV12-4 combines with J gene TRBJ2-2, with D uncertain. The CDR3 consists of 16 residues. Trimming pared 3 bases from V and 7 bases from J, leaving 18 bases between. The CDR3 nucleotides are TGTGCCAGCAGTTTTGGGTCAGGATCGGTCAGCGGGGAGCTGTTTTTT. It specifies CASSFGSGSVSGELFF.

This clonotype was observed many times. The chain uses TRBV4-1 and TRBJ1-1; 11 bases agree with TRBD1. Germline lookup yields CDR1 MGHRA and CDR2 YSYEKL. Unmatched junction bases numbered 7, after V lost 1 base and J lost 6 bases. The CDR3 length is 16 residues. The CDR3 DNA follows: TGCGCCAGCAGCCAAGGGACAGGGGGCTCGACATCTGAAGCTTTCTTT. Protein: CASSQGTGGSTSEAFF.

The genes are TRBV2 and TRBJ1-2; no reliable D call. The germline CDR1 and CDR2 sequences are SNHLY and FYNNEI. Trimming took 8 bases from V and 5 from J, leaving 21 bases between them. The CDR3 is 15 residues long. CDR3: CASHSEGRAGYGYTF. CDR3 nucleotide sequence: TGTGCCAGCCACTCCGAGGGCCGGGCGGGGTATGGCTACACCTTC.

The chain carries TRBV7-9 and TRBJ1-2; D call uncertain. The CDR3 is 14 amino acids. Germline loops: CDR1 SEHNR, CDR2 FQNEAQ (reference sequence). The ends were cut back, 2 bases at V and 4 bases at J, with 11 bases in the middle. The CDR3 loop reads CASSLIPSSYGYTF. The CDR3, as DNA: TGTGCCAGCAGCTTAATCCCCAGTAGCTATGGCTACACCTTC.

The chain uses TRBV7-2 and TRBJ2-3; D ambiguous. The V gene lost 1 base and the J gene lost 2 bases, with 10 bases spanning the gap. CDR3 length: 15 amino acids. Germline V gene lookup returns CDR1 SGHTA and CDR2 FQGNSA. The CDR3 protein is CASSLEAGYTDTQYF. The CDR3, as DNA: TGTGCCAGCAGCTTAGAGGCCGGGTACACAGATACGCAGTATTTT.

This clonotype was recorded many times. This chain connects TRBV4-3 to TRBJ1-3; tentative D call: TRBD1 (5 bases). This CDR3 is built from 15 residues. V was shortened by 2 bases and J by 8 bases, with 16 bases between the two germline ends. Germline V gene lookup returns CDR1 LGHNA and CDR2 YSLEER. The CDR3 protein is CASSQSPGRPDTIYF. CDR3 DNA: TGCGCCAGCAGCCAATCCCCGGGACGTCCGGACACCATATATTTT.

The table lists this clonotype with a few counts. The genes are TRBV20-1 and TRBJ1-5; 7 nucleotides align to TRBD1. This CDR3 is built from 16 residues. CDR1 and CDR2 from the germline V gene are DFQATT and SNEGSKA (reference sequence). Trimming took 0 bases from V and 0 from J; bases not matched to a gene: 5. The CDR3: CSAREAGTASNQPQHF. In nucleotides, the CDR3 is TGCAGTGCTAGAGAAGCCGGGACAGCTAGCAATCAGCCCCAGCATTTT.

The rearrangement uses TRBV7-9 and TRBJ1-6, with D unresolved. V lost 1 base and J lost 7, with 8 bases in between. There are 14 residues in the CDR3. From germline, CDR1 is SEHNR and CDR2 FQNEAQ (reference sequence). The CDR3 sequence is CASSLVLANSPLHF. The CDR3, as DNA: TGTGCCAGCAGCTTAGTTTTAGCAAATTCACCCCTCCACTTT. The full variable domain, in which reference TRBV7-9 and TRBJ1-6 provide the parts outside the CDR3, is DTGVSQNPRHKITKRGQNVTFRCDPISEHNRLYWYRQTLGQGPEFLTYFQNEAQLEKSRLLSDRFSAERPKGSFSTLEIQRTEQGDSAMYLCASSLVLANSPLHFGNGTRLTVT.

V and J are TRBV7-9 and TRBJ1-4, with a tentative D call TRBD1 (6 bases). The CDR3 spans 15 residues. The ends were cut back, 1 base at V and 5 bases at J, with 11 bases in the middle. The germline V gene has CDR1 SEHNR and CDR2 FQNEAQ (reference sequence). The CDR3 sequence: CASSLGAQGNEKLFF. Written as DNA, the CDR3 is TGTGCCAGCAGCTTAGGGGCCCAGGGGAATGAAAAACTGTTTTTT. The full variable domain, with the rest looked up from reference TRBV7-9 and TRBJ1-4, is DTGVSQNPRHKITKRGQNVTFRCDPISEHNRLYWYRQTLGQGPEFLTYFQNEAQLEKSRLLSDRFSAERPKGSFSTLEIQRTEQGDSAMYLCASSLGAQGNEKLFFGSGTQLSVL.

This chain uses TRBV5-1 with TRBJ2-4; D is possibly TRBD1 (6 bases). The V gene lost 5 bases and the J gene lost 0 bases, with 12 bases spanning the gap. The germline CDR1 and CDR2 sequences are SGHRS and YFSETQ. This CDR3 spans 15 amino acids. The CDR3 here is CASSYDRLAKNIQYF. The CDR3 nucleotides are TGCGCCAGCAGTTATGACAGGCTAGCCAAAAACATTCAGTACTTC. The full variable domain, its missing parts supplied by reference TRBV5-1 and TRBJ2-4, is KAGVTQTPRYLIKTRGQQVTLSCSPISGHRSVSWYQQTPGQGLQFLFEYFSETQRNKGNFPGRFSGRQFSNSRSEMNVSTLELGDSALYLCASSYDRLAKNIQYFGAGTRLSVL.

This clonotype came up many times. The chain carries TRBV12-3 or TRBV12-4 and TRBJ1-1; no clear D gene. Trimming removed 5 bases at V and 5 bases at J, with 12 bases between. The CDR3 is 13 residues long. This CDR3 is CASSKARRTEAFF. For the CDR3, the DNA is TGTGCCAGCAGTAAAGCGAGAAGGACTGAAGCTTTCTTT.

The sample holds many counts of this clonotype. V usage is TRBV11-2 and J usage is TRBJ2-1, with D possibly being TRBD2 (6 bases). The V gene's germline CDR1 is SGHAT and CDR2 FQNNGV. Trimming removed 5 bases at V and 0 bases at J, with 11 bases between. This CDR3 spans 15 amino acids. The CDR3 here is CASSPAGSSYNEQFF. The DNA of the CDR3 is TGTGCCAGCAGCCCCGCGGGGAGCTCCTACAATGAGCAGTTCTTC.

This clonotype was detected ten times or more. The chain uses TRBV4-1 and TRBJ2-2; D unclear. The CDR3 has 13 amino acids. CDR1 MGHRA and CDR2 YSYEKL come from the germline V gene. Deletions cut 2 bases from V and 5 bases from J, with 6 bases between. Written as DNA, the CDR3 is TGCGCCAGCAGCCAATCAGCTACCGGGGAGCTGTTTTTT. This codes for CASSQSATGELFF.

This clonotype was counted between two and nine times. This rearrangement joins TRBV7-6 to TRBJ2-1, with TRBD1 as a possible D gene (6 bases). CDR1 is SGHVS and CDR2 is FNYEAQ in the germline V gene. The CDR3 is made up of 16 amino acids. Trimming left V 6 bases short and J 7 bases short, with 22 bases between. This CDR3 is CASSAVVGASRNEQFF. For the CDR3, the DNA is TGTGCCAGCAGTGCAGTCGTGGGGGCTAGCCGGAATGAGCAGTTCTTC.

The CDR3 region is CASSPAGGWNEKLFF. DNA of the CDR3: TGTGCCAGCAGTCCGGCCGGAGGGTGGAATGAAAAACTGTTTTTT. The chain recombines TRBV12-3 or TRBV12-4 with TRBJ1-4; D remains unclear. The CDR3 sequence is 15 residues long. The V and J ends lost 5 bases and 5 bases respectively, with 15 bases between them.

Only a few counts were recorded for this clonotype. The CDR3 bases are TGTGCCAGCAGCCCCGCCAGCGGGGGTTACAATGAGCAGTTCTTC. It is translated as CASSPASGGYNEQFF. J is TRBJ2-1 and V is TRBV6-5, with 8 bases identical to TRBD2. Germline V gene lookup returns CDR1 MNHEY and CDR2 SVGAGI. The CDR3 has 15 amino acids. The ends lost 6 bases at V and 4 bases at J; junction bases unmatched: 8.